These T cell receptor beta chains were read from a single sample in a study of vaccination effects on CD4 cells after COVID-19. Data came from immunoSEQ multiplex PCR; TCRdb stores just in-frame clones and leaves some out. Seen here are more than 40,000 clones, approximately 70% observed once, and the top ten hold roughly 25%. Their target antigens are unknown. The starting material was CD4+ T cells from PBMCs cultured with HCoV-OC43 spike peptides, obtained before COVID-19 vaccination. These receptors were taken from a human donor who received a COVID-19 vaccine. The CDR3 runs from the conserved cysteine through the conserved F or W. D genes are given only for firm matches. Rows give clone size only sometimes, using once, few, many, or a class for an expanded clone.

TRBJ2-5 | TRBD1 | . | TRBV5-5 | TGTGCCAGCACGAACAGGGGCTTAGAGACCCAGTACTTC | CASTNRGLETQYF
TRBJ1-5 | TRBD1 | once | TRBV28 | TGTGCCAGCAGCCCTGGGACAGGGGGTAATCAGCCCCAGCATTTT | CASSPGTGGNQPQHF
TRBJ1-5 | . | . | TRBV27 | TGTGCCAGCGCGAGGGTTGTCGGCAATCAGCCCCAGCATTTT | CASARVVGNQPQHF
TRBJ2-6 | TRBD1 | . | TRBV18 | TGTGCCAGCTCAGGACAGGGGGCCTCTGGGGCCAACGTCCTGACTTTC | CASSGQGASGANVLTF
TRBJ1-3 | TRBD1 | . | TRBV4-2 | TGTGCCAGCAGCCAAACGCGGGACAGGGGAAACACCATATATTTT | CASSQTRDRGNTIYF
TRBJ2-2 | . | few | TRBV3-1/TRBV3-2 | TGTGCCAGCAGCCAAGGAACGTCCGGGGAGCTGTTTTTT | CASSQGTSGELFF
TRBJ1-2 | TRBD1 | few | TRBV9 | TGTGCCAGCAGTGGGGGGCCGACAGGGCACACCTTC | CASSGGPTGHTF
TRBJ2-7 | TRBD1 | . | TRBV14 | TGTGCCAGCAGCTTACCGGGACAGGGGTCCTACGAGCAGTACTTC | CASSLPGQGSYEQYF
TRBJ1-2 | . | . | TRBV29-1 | TGCAGCGTTAGGACAACCGGGCAGGGTAACACCTTC | CSVRTTGQGNTF
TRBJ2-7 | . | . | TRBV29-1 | TGCAGCGCCGGTAGTGTCTACGAGCAGTACTTC | CSAGSVYEQYF
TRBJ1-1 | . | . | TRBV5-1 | TGCGCCAGCAGCCCCCCACCGGGACAAGGCACTGAAGCTTTCTTT | CASSPPPGQGTEAFF
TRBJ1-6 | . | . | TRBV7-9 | TGTGCCAGCAGCTTAGGAACGGCTGGGTCACCCCTCCACTTT | CASSLGTAGSPLHF
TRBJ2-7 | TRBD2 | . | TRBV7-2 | TGTGCCAGCAGCTTCCTAGCGGGGGAGAACTACGAGCAGTACTTC | CASSFLAGENYEQYF
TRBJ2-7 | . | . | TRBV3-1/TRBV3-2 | TGTGCCAGCAGCCAAGTTGCGGGAAAAAACTACGAGCAGTACTTC | CASSQVAGKNYEQYF